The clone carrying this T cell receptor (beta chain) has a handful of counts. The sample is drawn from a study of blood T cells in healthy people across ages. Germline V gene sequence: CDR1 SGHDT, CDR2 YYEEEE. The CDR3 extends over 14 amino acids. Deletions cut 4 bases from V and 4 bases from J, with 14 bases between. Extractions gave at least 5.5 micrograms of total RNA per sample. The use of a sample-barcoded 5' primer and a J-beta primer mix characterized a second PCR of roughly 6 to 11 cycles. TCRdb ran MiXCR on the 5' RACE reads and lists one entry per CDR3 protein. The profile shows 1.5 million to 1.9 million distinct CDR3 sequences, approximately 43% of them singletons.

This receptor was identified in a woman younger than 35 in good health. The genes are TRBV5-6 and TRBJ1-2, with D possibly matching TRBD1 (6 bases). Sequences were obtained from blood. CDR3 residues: CASSRRGQSYGYTF. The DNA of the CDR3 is TGTGCCAGCAGCCGCCGGGGGCAGAGCTATGGCTACACCTTC.